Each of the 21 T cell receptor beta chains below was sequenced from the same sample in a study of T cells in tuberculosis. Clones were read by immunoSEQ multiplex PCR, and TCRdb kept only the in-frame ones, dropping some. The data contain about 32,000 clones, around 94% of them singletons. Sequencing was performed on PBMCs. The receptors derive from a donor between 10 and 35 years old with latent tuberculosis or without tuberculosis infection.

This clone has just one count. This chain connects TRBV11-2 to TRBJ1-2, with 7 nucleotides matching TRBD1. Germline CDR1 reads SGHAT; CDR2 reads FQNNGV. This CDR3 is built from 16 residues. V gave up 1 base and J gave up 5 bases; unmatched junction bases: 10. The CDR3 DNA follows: TGTGCCAGCAGCTTAGTGGACGGGACAGTTGGTTATGGCTACACCTTC. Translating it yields CASSLVDGTVGYGYTF.

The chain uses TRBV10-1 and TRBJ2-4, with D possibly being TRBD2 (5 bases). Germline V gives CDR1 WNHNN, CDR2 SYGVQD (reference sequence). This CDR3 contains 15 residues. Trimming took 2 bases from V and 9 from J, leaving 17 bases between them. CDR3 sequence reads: CASSENEAGKGIQYF. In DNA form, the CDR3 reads TGCGCCAGCAGTGAGAATGAGGCCGGGAAAGGCATTCAGTACTTC.

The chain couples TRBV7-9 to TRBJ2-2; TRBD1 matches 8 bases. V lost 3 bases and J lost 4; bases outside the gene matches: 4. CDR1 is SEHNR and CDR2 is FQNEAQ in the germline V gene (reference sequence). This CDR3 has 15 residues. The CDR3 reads CASSFETGATGELFF. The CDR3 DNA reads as TGTGCCAGCAGCTTTGAGACAGGGGCCACCGGGGAGCTGTTTTTT.

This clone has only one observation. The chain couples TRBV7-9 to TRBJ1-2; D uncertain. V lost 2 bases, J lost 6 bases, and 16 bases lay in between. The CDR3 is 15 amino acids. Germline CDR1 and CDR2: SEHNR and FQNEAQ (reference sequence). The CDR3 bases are TGTGCCAGCAGCTTATATATAGGTCCAGCGGATGGCTACACCTTC. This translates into CASSLYIGPADGYTF.

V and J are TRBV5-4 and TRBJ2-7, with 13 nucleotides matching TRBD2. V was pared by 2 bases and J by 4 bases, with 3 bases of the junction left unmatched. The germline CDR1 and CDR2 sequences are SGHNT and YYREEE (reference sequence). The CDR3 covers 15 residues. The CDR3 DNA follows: TGTGCCAGCAGCTTCGGACTAGCGGGAGTATACGAGCAGTACTTC. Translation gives CASSFGLAGVYEQYF.

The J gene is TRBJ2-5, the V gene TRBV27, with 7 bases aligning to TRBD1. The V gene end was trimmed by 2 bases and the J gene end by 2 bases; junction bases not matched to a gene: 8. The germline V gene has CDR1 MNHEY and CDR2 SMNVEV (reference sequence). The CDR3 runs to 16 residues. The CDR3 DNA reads TGTGCCAGCAGTTTAACAGGGGATTTAACTCAAGAGACCCAGTACTTC. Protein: CASSLTGDLTQETQYF.

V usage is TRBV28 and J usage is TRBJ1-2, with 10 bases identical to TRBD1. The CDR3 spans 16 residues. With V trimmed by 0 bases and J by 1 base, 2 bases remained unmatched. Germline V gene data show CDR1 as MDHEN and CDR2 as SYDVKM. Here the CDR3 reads CASSLWTGGVNYGYTF. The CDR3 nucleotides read TGTGCCAGCAGTTTATGGACAGGGGGCGTTAACTATGGCTACACCTTC.

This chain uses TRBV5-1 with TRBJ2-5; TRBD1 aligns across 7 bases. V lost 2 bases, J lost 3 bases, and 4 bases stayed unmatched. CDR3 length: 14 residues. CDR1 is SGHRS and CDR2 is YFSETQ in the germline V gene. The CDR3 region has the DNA TGCGCCAGCAGCTTTCGAACAGGGGAAGAGACCCAGTACTTC. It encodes CASSFRTGEETQYF.

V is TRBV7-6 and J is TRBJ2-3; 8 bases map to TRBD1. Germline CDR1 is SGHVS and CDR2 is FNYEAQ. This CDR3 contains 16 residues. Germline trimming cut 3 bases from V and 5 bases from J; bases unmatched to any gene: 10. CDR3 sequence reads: CASSFAVRGQGDTQYF. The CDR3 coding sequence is TGTGCCAGCAGCTTCGCCGTCAGGGGGCAAGGAGATACGCAGTATTTT.

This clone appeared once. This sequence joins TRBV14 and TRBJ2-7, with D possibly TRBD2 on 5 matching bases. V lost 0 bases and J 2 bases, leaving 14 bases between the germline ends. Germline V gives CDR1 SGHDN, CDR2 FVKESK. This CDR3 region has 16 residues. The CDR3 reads CASSQDWSGTPYEQYF. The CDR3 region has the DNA TGTGCCAGCAGCCAAGATTGGAGCGGTACACCCTACGAGCAGTACTTC.

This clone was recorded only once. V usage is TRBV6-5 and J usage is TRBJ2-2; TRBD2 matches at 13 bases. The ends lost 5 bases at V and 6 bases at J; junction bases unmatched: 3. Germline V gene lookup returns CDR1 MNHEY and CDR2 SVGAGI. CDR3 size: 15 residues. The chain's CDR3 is CASSPLAGGPGELFF. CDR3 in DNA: TGTGCCAGCAGTCCACTAGCGGGAGGGCCCGGGGAGCTGTTTTTT.

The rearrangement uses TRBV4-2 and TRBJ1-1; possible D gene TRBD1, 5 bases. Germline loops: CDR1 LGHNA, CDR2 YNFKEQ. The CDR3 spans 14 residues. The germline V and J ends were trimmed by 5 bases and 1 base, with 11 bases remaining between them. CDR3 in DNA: TGTGCCAGCAGCGCCCCCGGGGGGAACACTGAAGCTTTCTTT. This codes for CASSAPGGNTEAFF.

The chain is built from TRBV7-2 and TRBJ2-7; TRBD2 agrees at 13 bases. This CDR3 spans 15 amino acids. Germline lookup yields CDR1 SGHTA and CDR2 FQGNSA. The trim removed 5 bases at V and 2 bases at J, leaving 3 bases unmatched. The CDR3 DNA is TGTGCCAGCAGCGGACTAGCGGGAGTAACCTACGAGCAGTACTTC. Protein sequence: CASSGLAGVTYEQYF. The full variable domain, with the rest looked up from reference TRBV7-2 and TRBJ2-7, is GAGVSQSPSNKVTEKGKDVELRCDPISGHTALYWYRQSLGQGLEFLIYFQGNSAPDKSGLPSDRFSAERTGGSVSTLTIQRTQQEDSAVYLCASSGLAGVTYEQYFGPGTRLTVT.

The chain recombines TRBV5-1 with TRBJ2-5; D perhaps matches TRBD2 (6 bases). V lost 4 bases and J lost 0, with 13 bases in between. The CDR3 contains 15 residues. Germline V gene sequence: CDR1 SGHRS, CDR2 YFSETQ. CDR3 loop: CASSRPGTHQETQYF. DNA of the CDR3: TGCGCCAGCAGCCGACCCGGGACTCACCAAGAGACCCAGTACTTC.

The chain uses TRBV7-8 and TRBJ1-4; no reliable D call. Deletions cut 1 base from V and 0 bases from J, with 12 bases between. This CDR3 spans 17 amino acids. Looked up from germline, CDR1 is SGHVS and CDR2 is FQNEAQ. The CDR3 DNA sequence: TGTGCCAGCAGCTTAGGAAGCGGGTTTGCAACTAATGAAAAACTGTTTTTT. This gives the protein CASSLGSGFATNEKLFF.

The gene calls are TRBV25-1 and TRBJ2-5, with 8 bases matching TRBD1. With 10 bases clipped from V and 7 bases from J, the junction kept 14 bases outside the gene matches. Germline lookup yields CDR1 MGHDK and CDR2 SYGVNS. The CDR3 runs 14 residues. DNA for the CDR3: TGTGCCACCCTAGAGACAGGGGCGGGTGTGACCCAGTACTTC. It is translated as CATLETGAGVTQYF.

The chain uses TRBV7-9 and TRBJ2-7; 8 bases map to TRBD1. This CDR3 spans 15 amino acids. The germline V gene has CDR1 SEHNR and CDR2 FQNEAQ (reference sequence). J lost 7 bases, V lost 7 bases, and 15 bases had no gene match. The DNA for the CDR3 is TGTGCCAGCAAGGAGTCCACAGGGGGGTTGGGGGAGCAGTACTTC. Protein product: CASKESTGGLGEQYF.

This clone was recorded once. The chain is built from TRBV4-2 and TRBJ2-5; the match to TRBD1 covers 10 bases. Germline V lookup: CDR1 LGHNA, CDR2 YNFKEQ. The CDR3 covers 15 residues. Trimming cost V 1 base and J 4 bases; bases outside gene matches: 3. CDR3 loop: CASSQVDRGRETQYF. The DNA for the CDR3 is TGTGCCAGCAGCCAAGTCGACAGGGGGCGAGAGACCCAGTACTTC.

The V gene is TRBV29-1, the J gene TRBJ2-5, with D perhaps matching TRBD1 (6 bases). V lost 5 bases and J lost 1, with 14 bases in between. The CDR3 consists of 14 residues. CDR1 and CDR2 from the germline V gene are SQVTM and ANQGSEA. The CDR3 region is CSVMTQGSQETQYF. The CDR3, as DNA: TGCAGCGTTATGACACAGGGATCCCAAGAGACCCAGTACTTC.

The CDR3 region has the DNA TGTGCCAGCAGCTCAGGGACAGGGTATGGCGATGAGCAGTTCTTC. Its translation is CASSSGTGYGDEQFF. The chain joins TRBV7-2 to TRBJ2-1; TRBD1 matches 9 bases. The CDR3 is made up of 15 amino acids. CDR1 is SGHTA, CDR2 FQGNSA, per germline. V lost 4 bases, J lost 8 bases, and 9 bases stayed unmatched.

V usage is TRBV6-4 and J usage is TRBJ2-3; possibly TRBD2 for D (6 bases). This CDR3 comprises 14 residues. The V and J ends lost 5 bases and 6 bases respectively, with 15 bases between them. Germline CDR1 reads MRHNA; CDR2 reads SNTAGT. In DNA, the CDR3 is TGTGCCAGCAGTCTAGACTATCGGGGGGATACGCAGTATTTT. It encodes CASSLDYRGDTQYF.